In its sample, the clone carrying this TCR beta chain was seen a few times. The antigen is undetermined. This was the immunoSEQ version 4 assay in survey mode. Clones were sequenced by immunoSEQ multiplex PCR, and TCRdb holds only the in-frame ones, with some missing. The sample shows 50,000 to 65,000 clones, approximately 75% of them seen only once. The sample comes from a study of persistence of HIV-infected CD4 T cells. Cells were stimulated with overlapping HIV-1 Gag 15-mer peptides. CD40L/CD69 double-negative CD45RO-high memory CD4+ T cells were collected. Germline V gene data show CDR1 as LGHDT and CDR2 as YNNKEL (reference sequence). This CDR3 has 14 amino acids. Trimming cost V 0 bases and J 2 bases, with 8 bases left between them.

This sequence originates from an adult man with HIV who was CMV-seropositive. The specimen comprised CD4+ T cells sorted from PBMCs after approximately 19-hour stimulation, sampled from a patient who received antiretroviral therapy. The chain joins TRBV3-1 (or the pseudogene TRBV3-2) to TRBJ2-7, with D uncertain. The CDR3 protein is CASSQEVFAYEQYF. The CDR3 DNA is TGTGCCAGCAGCCAAGAGGTCTTCGCCTACGAGCAGTACTTC.